This TCR beta chain stems from a study of T cell responses to AZD1222 COVID-19 vaccine. Study results and caveats: Spike-specific TCR breadth and depth went up after people got two AZD1222 doses. Only a handful of AZD1222 recipients, more than 5 in all, had baseline seropositivity. Repertoire collection took place solely once the T cell response had peaked. Nearly half of spike-specific TCRs reportedly target unmutated variant regions.

J gave up 4 bases and V 3 bases, and 5 bases lay outside the gene matches. Germline-derived CDR1 and CDR2 are SGDLS and YYNGEE. The CDR3 consists of 16 residues. As to this clone: Antigen unknown.

Assay: immunoSEQ multiplex PCR; the TCRdb copy retains only in-frame clones and omits some. This sample has about 100,000 clones, with around 90% found just once. The sample in question was peripheral blood, obtained on day 0 of AZD1222 vaccination. The rearrangement links TRBV9 to TRBJ2-2, with TRBD1 matching over 11 bases. This TCR was sampled from an adult in good health. The CDR3 here is CASSGSGTGGTGELFF. The CDR3 DNA is TGTGCCAGCAGCGGATCCGGGACAGGGGGCACCGGGGAGCTGTTTTTT.